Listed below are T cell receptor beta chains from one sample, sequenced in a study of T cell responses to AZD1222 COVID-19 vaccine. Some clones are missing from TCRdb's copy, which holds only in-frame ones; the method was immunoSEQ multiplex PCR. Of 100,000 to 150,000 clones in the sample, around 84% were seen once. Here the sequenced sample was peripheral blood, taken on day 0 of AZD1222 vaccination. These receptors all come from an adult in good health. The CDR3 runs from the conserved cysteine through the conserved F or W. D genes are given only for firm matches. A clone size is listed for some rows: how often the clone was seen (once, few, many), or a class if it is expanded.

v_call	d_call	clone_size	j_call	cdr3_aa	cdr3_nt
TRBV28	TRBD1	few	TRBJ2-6	CASSPWDRGSGANVLTF	TGTGCCAGCAGTCCATGGGACAGGGGCTCTGGGGCCAACGTCCTGACTTTC
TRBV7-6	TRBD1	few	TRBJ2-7	CASSLGQGVTHEQYF	TGTGCCAGCAGCTTAGGACAGGGAGTAACCCACGAGCAGTACTTC
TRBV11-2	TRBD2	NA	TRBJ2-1	CASSPLTSWGLNEQFF	TGTGCCAGCAGCCCCCTGACTAGCTGGGGACTGAATGAGCAGTTCTTC
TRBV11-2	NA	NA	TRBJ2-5	CASSLGTQETQYF	TGTGCCAGCAGCTTGGGCACCCAAGAGACCCAGTACTTC
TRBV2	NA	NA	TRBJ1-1	CASSENTEAFF	TGTGCCAGCAGTGAGAACACTGAAGCTTTCTTT
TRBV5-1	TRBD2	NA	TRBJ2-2	CASSWEGLAGPGELFF	TGCGCCAGCAGCTGGGAAGGACTAGCGGGGCCCGGGGAGCTGTTTTTT
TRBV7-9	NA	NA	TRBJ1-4	CASSLTGIGEKLFF	TGTGCCAGCAGCTTAACAGGGATTGGTGAAAAACTGTTTTTT
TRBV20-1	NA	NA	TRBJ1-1	CSASGSGAMNTEAFF	TGCAGTGCTAGTGGGTCAGGGGCCATGAACACTGAAGCTTTCTTT
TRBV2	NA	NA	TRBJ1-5	CASSEAERNQPQHF	TGTGCCAGCAGTGAAGCGGAACGCAATCAGCCCCAGCATTTT
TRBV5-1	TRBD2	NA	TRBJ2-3	CASSPGGLAGADTQYF	TGCGCCAGCAGCCCGGGCGGACTAGCGGGGGCAGATACGCAGTATTTT
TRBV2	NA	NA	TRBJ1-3	CASSEAAGNSGNTIYF	TGTGCCAGCAGTGAAGCCGCGGGAAACTCTGGAAACACCATATATTTT
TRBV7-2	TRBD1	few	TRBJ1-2	CASSLQSGTGVGYTF	TGTGCCAGCAGCCTACAAAGCGGGACAGGGGTGGGCTACACCTTC
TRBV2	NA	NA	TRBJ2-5	CASRGGGRETQYF	TGTGCCAGCAGGGGAGGGGGCAGGGAGACCCAGTACTTC
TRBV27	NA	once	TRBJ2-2	CASSLGDTTGELFF	TGTGCCAGCAGTTTGGGGGACACAACCGGGGAGCTGTTTTTT
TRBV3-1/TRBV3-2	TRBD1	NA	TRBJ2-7	CASSQAWTGTYEQYF	TGTGCCAGCAGCCAAGCTTGGACAGGGACCTACGAGCAGTACTTC
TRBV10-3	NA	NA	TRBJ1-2	CAIRPGSVRDYGYTF	TGTGCCATCAGGCCCGGGTCCGTAAGGGACTATGGCTACACCTTC
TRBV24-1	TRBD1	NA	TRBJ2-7	CATSDGDRPAYEQYF	TGTGCCACCAGTGATGGGGACAGGCCGGCCTACGAGCAGTACTTC
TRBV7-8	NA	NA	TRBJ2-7	CASSPRVREQYF	TGTGCCAGCAGCCCTCGGGTACGCGAGCAGTACTTC
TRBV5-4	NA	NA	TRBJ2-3	CASSRGESTDTQYF	TGTGCCAGCAGCAGGGGGGAAAGCACAGATACGCAGTATTTT
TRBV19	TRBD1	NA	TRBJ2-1	CASSKGQGSYNEQFF	TGTGCCAGTAGTAAGGGACAGGGGTCCTACAATGAGCAGTTCTTC
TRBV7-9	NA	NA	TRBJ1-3	CASSPGPLNTIYF	TGTGCCAGCAGCCCTGGGCCCCTGAACACCATATATTTT
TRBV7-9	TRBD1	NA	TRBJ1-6	CASRRQGDSPLHF	TGTGCCAGCAGGCGGCAGGGGGATTCACCCCTCCACTTT
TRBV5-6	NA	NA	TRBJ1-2	CASSLANQPYGYTF	TGTGCCAGCAGCTTGGCCAATCAGCCCTATGGCTACACCTTC